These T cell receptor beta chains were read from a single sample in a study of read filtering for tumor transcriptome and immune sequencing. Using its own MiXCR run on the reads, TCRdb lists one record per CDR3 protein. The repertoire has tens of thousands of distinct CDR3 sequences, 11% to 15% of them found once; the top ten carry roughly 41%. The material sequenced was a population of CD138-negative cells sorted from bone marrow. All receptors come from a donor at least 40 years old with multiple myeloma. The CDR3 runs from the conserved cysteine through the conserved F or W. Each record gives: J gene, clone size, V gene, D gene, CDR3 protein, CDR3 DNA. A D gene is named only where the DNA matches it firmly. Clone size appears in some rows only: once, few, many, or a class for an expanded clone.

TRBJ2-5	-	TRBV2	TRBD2	CASIDWLAGEILETQYF	TGTGCCAGCATCGACTGGCTAGCGGGAGAAATTTTGGAGACCCAGTACTTC
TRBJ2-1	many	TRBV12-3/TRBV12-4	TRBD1	CASSPDRGAYNEQFF	TGTGCCAGCAGTCCGGACAGGGGGGCCTACAATGAGCAGTTCTTC
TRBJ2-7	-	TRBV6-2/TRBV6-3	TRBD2	CASSRGGTQYEQYF	TGTGCCAGCAGCCGGGGGGGAACACAATACGAGCAGTACTTC
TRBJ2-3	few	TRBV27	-	CASSPSRAGHNTQYF	TGTGCCAGCAGTCCGTCTAGAGCGGGACATAATACGCAGTATTTT
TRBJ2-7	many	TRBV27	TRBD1	CASSSGGDYEQYF	TGTGCCAGCAGTTCAGGGGGAGACTACGAGCAGTACTTC
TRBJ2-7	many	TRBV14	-	CASSQARHYEQYF	TGTGCCAGCAGCCAAGCTCGACACTACGAGCAGTACTTC
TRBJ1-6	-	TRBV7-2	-	CASSLASYNSPLHF	TGTGCCAGCAGCCTGGCCTCCTATAATTCACCCCTCCACTTT
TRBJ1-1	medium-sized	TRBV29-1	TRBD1	CSAFRGKAFF	TGCAGCGCATTCAGGGGGAAAGCTTTCTTT
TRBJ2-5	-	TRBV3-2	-	CASSQDSCLAGGTQYF	TGTGCCAGCAGCCAAGATTCGTGCCTAGCGGGAGGGACCCAGTACTTC
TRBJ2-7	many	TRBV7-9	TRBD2	CASSTSLAESYEQYF	TGTGCCAGCAGCACCTCACTAGCGGAGTCCTACGAGCAGTACTTC
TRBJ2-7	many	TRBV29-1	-	CSVLSEGSEQYF	TGCAGCGTTTTAAGCGAGGGTAGCGAGCAGTACTTC
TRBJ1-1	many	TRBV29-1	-	CSAGGGMDTEAFF	TGCAGCGCTGGTGGGGGTATGGATACTGAAGCTTTCTTT
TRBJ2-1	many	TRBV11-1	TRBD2	CASSLESRLAGANEQFF	TGTGCCAGCAGCTTAGAAAGCAGGCTAGCGGGAGCCAATGAGCAGTTCTTC
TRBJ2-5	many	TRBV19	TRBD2	CASSIPSGGNQETQYF	TGTGCCAGTAGTATCCCTAGCGGAGGAAACCAAGAGACCCAGTACTTC
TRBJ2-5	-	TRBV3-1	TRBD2	CASSQDLSSGSRRETQYF	TGTGCCAGCAGCCAAGATCTGTCTAGCGGGAGTCGTCGAGAGACCCAGTACTTC
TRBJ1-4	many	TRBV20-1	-	CSASLLATNEKLFF	TGCAGTGCTAGTTTACTGGCAACTAATGAAAAACTGTTTTTT
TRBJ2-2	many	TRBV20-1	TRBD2	CSARAPPGGRTAGELFF	TGCAGTGCTAGAGCCCCCCCGGGCGGGAGGACGGCCGGGGAGCTGTTTTTT
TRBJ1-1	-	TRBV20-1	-	CSARMASGTAEAFF	TGCAGTGCTAGAATGGCCTCCGGGACTGCTGAAGCTTTCTTT
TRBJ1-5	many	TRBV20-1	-	CSARGDTNSNQPQHF	TGCAGTGCTAGAGGAGACACCAATAGCAATCAGCCCCAGCATTTT
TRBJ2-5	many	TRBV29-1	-	CSVDVGETQYF	TGCAGCGTTGATGTGGGAGAGACCCAGTACTTC
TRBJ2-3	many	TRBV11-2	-	CASSPGGLFTDTQYF	TGTGCCAGCAGCCCGGGGGGCTTATTCACAGATACGCAGTATTTT
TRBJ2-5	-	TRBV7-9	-	CASSLPVREETQYF	TGTGCCAGCAGCTTACCGGTCAGGGAAGAGACCCAGTACTTC
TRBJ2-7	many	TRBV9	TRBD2	CASSPGSGRYEQYF	TGTGCCAGCAGCCCTGGCAGCGGGAGGTACGAGCAGTACTTC
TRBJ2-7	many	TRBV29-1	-	CSAKQGTAYEQYF	TGCAGCGCCAAACAGGGCACGGCCTACGAGCAGTACTTC
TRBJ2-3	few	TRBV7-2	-	CASSLARAGTQYF	TGTGCCAGCAGCTTAGCGAGGGCCGGTACGCAGTATTTT
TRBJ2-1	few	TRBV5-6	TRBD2	CASSLLTSGSYNGQFF	TGTGCCAGCAGCTTGTTGACTAGCGGGAGCTACAATGGGCAGTTCTTC
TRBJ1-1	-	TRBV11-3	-	CASSPQNTEAFF	TGTGCCAGCAGCCCACAGAACACTGAAGCTTTCTTT
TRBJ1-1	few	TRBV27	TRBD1	CASSLSTAGGGSEAFF	TGTGCCAGCAGTTTATCGACGGCAGGGGGAGGTAGTGAAGCTTTCTTT
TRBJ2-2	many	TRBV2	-	CASRERGVNTGELFF	TGTGCCAGCAGGGAGAGGGGAGTGAACACCGGGGAGCTGTTTTTT